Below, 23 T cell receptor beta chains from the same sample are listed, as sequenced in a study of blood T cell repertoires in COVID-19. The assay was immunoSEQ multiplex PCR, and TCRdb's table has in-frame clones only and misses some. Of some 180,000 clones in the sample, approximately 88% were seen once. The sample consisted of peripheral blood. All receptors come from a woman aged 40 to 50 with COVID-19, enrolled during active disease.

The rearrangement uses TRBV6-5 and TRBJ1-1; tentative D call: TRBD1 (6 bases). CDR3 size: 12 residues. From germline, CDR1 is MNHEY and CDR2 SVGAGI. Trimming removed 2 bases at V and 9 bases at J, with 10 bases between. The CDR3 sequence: CASSYPGGQAFF. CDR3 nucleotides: TGTGCCAGCAGTTACCCCGGGGGGCAAGCTTTCTTT.

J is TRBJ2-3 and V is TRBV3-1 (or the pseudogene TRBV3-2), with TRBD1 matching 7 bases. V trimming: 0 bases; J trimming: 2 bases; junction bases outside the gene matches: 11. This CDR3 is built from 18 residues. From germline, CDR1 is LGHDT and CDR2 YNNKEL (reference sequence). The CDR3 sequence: CASSQDWATGTLTDTQYF. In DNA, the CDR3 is TGTGCCAGCAGCCAAGATTGGGCGACAGGGACCCTCACAGATACGCAGTATTTT.

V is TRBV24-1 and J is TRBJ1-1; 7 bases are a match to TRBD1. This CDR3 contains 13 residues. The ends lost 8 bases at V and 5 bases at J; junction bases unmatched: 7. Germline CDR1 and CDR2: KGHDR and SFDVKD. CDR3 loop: CATMRTGGTEAFF. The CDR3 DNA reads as TGTGCCACCATGAGGACAGGTGGAACTGAAGCTTTCTTT.

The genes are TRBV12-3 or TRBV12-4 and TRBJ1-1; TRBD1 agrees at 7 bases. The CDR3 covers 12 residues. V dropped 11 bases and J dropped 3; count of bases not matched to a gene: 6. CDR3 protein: CACAGGYTEAFF. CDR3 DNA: TGTGCCTGTGCAGGGGGGTACACTGAAGCTTTCTTT.

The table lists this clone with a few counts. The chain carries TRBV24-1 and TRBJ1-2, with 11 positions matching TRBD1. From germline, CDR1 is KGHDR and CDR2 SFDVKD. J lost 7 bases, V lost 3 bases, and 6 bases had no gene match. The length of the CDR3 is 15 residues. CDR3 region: CATSDPGQGAGGYTF. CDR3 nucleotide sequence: TGTGCCACCAGTGATCCCGGACAGGGGGCTGGTGGCTACACCTTC.

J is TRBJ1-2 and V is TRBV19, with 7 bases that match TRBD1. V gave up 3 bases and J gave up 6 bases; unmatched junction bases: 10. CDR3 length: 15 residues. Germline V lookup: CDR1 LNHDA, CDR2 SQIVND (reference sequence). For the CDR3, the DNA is TGTGCCAGTAGTATTAAGGGGGCCCCAAGGGATGGCTACACCTTC. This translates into CASSIKGAPRDGYTF.

CDR3 in DNA: TGTGCCAGCAGCTTAAGAGGGAATAGCAATCAGCCCCAGCATTTT. It is translated as CASSLRGNSNQPQHF. V is TRBV7-8 and J is TRBJ1-5; D gene unclear. Germline values: CDR1 SGHVS, CDR2 FQNEAQ. Trimming pared 2 bases from V and 0 bases from J, leaving 8 bases between. The CDR3 sequence is 15 residues long.

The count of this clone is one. The CDR3 nucleotides read TGCGCCAGCAGCCAGACTAGCGGGAGGGCCATGGGTTCCCTCTACGAGCAGTACTTC. This sequence encodes CASSQTSGRAMGSLYEQYF. The chain employs TRBV5-1 and TRBJ2-7; 14 bases are shared with TRBD2. Looked up from germline, CDR1 is SGHRS and CDR2 is YFSETQ. V was clipped by 4 bases and J by 3 bases; unmatched bases: 15. The CDR3 covers 19 residues.

The CDR3 here is CASSPISGAEAFF. The CDR3 nucleotides read TGTGCCAGCAGTCCCATCTCGGGGGCTGAAGCTTTCTTT. The chain uses TRBV27 and TRBJ1-1; possible D gene TRBD1, 5 bases. Looked up from germline, CDR1 is MNHEY and CDR2 is SMNVEV (reference sequence). The CDR3 loop spans 13 amino acids. Trimming took 5 bases from V and 6 from J, leaving 13 bases between them.

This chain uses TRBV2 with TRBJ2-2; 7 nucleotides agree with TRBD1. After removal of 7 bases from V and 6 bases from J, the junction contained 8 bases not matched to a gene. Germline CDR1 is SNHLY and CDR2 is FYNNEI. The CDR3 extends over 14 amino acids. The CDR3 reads CASKGGFVAGELFF. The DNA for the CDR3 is TGTGCCAGCAAAGGGGGCTTCGTGGCCGGGGAGCTGTTTTTT.

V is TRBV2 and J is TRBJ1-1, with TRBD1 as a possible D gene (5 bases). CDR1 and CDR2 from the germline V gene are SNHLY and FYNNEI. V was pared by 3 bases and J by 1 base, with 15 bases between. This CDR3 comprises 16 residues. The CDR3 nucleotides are TGTGCCAGCAGTGATACGAGCGGGGCGGGGAACACTGAAGCTTTCTTT. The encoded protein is CASSDTSGAGNTEAFF.

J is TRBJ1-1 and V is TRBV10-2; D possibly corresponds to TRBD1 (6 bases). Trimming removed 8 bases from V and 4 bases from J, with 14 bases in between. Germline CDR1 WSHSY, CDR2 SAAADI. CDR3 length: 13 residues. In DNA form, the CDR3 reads TGCGCCAGCCTCAGGGGTGAGGGCACTGAAGCTTTCTTT. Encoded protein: CASLRGEGTEAFF.

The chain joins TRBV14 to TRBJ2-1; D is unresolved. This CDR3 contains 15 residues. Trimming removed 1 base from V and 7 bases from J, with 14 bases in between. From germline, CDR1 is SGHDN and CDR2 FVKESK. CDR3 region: CASSQAGVAINEQFF. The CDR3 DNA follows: TGTGCCAGCAGCCAAGCTGGAGTGGCTATAAATGAGCAGTTCTTC. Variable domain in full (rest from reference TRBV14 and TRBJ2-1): EAGVTQFPSHSVIEKGQTVTLRCDPISGHDNLYWYRRVMGKEIKFLLHFVKESKQDESGMPNNRFLAERTGGTYSTLKVQPAELEDSGVYFCASSQAGVAINEQFFGPGTRLTVL.

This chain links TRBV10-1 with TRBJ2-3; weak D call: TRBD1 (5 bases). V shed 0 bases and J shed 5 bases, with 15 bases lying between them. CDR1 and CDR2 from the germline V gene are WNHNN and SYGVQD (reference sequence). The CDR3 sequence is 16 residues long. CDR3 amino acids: CASSESKTAGVDTQYF. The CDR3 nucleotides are TGCGCCAGCAGTGAGTCGAAGACAGCTGGTGTAGATACGCAGTATTTT.

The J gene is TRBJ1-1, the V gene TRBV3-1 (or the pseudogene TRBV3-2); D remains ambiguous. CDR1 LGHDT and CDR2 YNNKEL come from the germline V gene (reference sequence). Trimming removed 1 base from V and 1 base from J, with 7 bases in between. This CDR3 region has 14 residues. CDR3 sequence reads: CASSQVSRNTEAFF. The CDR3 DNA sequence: TGTGCCAGCAGCCAAGTTAGTCGGAACACTGAAGCTTTCTTT.

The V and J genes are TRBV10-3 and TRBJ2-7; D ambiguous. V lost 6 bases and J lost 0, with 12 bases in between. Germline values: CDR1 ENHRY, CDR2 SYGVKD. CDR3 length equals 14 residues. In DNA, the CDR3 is TGTGCCATCAGAACCGAGATTGGCTCCTACGAGCAGTACTTC. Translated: CAIRTEIGSYEQYF.

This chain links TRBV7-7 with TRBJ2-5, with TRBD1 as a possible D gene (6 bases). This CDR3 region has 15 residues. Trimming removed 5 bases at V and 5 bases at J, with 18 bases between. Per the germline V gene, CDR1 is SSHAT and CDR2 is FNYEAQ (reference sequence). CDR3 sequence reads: CASSTSGMRGETQYF. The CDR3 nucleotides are TGTGCCAGCAGCACGTCGGGGATGAGGGGGGAGACCCAGTACTTC. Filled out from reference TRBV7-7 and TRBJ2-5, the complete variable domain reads GAGVSQSPRYKVTKRGQDVTLRCDPISSHATLYWYQQALGQGPEFLTYFNYEAQPDKSGLPSDRFSAERPEGSISTLTIQRTEQRDSAMYRCASSTSGMRGETQYFGPGTRLLVL.

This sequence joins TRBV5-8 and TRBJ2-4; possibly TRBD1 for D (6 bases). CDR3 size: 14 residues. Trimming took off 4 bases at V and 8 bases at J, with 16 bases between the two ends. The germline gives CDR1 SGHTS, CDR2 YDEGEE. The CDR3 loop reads CASSRTVNWHIQYF. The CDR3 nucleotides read TGTGCCAGCAGCCGGACAGTTAATTGGCACATTCAGTACTTC. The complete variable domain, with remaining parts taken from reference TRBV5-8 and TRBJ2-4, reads EAGVTQSPTHLIKTRGQQATLRCSPISGHTSVYWYQQALGLGLQFLLWYDEGEERNRGNFPPRFSGRQFPNYSSELNVNALELEDSALYLCASSRTVNWHIQYFGAGTRLSVL.

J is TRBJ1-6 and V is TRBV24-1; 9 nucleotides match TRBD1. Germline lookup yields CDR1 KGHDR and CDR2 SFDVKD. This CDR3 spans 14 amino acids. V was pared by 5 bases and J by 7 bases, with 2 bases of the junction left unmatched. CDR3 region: CATSGGTGNSPLHF. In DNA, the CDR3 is TGTGCCACCAGTGGGGGGACAGGGAATTCACCCCTCCACTTT.

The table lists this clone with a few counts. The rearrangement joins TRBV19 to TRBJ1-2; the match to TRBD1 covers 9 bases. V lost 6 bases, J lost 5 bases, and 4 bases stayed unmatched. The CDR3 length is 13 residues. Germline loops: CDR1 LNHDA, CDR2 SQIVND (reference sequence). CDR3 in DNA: TGTGCCAGTAGAAACAGGGGGCTGTATGGCTACACCTTC. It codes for CASRNRGLYGYTF.

CDR3 protein: CASNPQGGELFF. In DNA, the CDR3 is TGTGCCAGCAACCCCCAGGGCGGGGAGCTGTTTTTT. The chain combines TRBV5-4 with TRBJ2-2, with D possibly TRBD1 on 5 matching bases. The germline V gene encodes CDR1 SGHNT and CDR2 YYREEE (reference sequence). The CDR3 runs to 12 residues. The V end was cut by 6 bases, the J end by 7 bases, with 10 bases between.

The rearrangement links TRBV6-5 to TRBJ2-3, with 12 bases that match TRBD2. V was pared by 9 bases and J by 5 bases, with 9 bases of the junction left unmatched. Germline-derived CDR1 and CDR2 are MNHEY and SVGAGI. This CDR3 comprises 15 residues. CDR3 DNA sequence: TGTGCCAGTAAACTAGCGGGAGGTAGTGGAGATACGCAGTATTTT. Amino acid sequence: CASKLAGGSGDTQYF.

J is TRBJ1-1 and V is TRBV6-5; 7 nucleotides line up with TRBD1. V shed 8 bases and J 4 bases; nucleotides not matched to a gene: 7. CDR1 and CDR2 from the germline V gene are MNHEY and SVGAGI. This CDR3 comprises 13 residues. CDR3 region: CASGRRTGTEAFF. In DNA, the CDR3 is TGTGCCAGCGGTCGGAGGACAGGCACTGAAGCTTTCTTT.